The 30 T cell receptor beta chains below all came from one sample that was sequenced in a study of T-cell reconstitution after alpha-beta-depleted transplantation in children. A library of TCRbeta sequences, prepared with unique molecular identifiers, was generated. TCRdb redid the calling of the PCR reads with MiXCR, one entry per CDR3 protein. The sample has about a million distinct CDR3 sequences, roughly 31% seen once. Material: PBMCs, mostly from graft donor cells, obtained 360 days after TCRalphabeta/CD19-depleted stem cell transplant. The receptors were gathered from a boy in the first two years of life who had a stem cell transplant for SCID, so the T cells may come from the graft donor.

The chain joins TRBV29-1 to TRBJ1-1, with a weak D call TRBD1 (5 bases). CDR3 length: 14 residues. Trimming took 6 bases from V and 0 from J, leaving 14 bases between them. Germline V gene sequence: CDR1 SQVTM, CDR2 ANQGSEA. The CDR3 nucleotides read TGCAGCGTCTGGGCGGGCAGGGTGAACACTGAAGCTTTCTTT. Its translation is CSVWAGRVNTEAFF.

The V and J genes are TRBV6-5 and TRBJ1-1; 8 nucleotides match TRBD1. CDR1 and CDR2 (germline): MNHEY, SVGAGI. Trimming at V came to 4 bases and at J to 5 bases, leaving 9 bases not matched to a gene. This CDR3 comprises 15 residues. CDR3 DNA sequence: TGTGCCAGCAGTTCGATCGGACAGGGAAAGACTGAAGCTTTCTTT. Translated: CASSSIGQGKTEAFF.

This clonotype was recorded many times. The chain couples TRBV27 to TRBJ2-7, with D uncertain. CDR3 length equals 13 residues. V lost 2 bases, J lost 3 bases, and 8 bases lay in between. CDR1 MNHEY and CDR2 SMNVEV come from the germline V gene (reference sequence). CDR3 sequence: CASSLVPNYEQYF. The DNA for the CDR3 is TGTGCCAGCAGTTTAGTCCCTAACTACGAGCAGTACTTC.

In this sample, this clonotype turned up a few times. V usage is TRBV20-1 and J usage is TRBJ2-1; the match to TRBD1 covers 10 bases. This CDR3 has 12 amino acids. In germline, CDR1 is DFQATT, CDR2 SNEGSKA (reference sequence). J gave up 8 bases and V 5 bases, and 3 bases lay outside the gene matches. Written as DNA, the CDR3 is TGCAGTGCTGACAGGGGGCCTCATGAGCAGTTCTTC. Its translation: CSADRGPHEQFF.

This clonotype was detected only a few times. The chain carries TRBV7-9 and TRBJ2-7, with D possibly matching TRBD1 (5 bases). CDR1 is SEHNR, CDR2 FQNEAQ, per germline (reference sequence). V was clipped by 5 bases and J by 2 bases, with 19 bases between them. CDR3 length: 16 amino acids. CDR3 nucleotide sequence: TGTGCCAGCAGCCCATTACAGGACGTAGCCACCTACGAGCAGTACTTC. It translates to CASSPLQDVATYEQYF.

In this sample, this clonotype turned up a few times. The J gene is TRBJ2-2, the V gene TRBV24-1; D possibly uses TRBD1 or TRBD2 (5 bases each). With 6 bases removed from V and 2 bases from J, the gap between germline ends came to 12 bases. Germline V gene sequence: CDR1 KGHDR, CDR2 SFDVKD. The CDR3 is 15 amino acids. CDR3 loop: CATSNGRDNTGELFF. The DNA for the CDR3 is TGTGCCACCAGTAATGGCAGGGACAACACCGGGGAGCTGTTTTTT.

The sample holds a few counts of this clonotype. The CDR3 loop reads CSAHGTTDGYGYTF. CDR3 nucleotides: TGCAGTGCTCACGGGACAACCGACGGCTATGGCTACACCTTC. This chain links TRBV20-1 with TRBJ1-2; D is possibly TRBD1 (6 bases). Germline CDR1 reads DFQATT; CDR2 reads SNEGSKA (reference sequence). With 5 bases removed from V and 4 bases from J, the gap between germline ends came to 17 bases. CDR3 length equals 14 residues.

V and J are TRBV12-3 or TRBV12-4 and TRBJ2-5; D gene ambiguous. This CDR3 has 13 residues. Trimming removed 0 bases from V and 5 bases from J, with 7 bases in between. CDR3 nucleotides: TGTGCCAGCAGTTTAGCCACCAGGGAGACCCAGTACTTC. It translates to CASSLATRETQYF.

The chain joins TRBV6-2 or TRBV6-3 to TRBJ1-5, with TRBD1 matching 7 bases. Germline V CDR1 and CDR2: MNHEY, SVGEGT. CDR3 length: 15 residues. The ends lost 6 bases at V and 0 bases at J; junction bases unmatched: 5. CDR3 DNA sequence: TGTGCCAGCAGCGGACAGGAGCATAGCAATCAGCCCCAGCATTTT. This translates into CASSGQEHSNQPQHF.

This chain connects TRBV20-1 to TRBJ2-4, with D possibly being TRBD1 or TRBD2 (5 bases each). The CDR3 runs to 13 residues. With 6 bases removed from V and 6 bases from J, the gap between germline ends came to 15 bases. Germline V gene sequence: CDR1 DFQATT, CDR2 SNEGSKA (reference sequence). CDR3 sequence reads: CSAPPGSRNIQYF. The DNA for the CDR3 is TGCAGTGCCCCCCCAGGGAGTAGAAACATTCAGTACTTC.

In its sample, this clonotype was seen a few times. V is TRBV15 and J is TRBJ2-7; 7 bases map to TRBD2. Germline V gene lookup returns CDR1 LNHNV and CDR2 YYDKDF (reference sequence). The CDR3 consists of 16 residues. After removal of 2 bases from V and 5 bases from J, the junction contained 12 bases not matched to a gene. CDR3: CATSRIFGLVSHEQYF. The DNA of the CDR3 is TGTGCCACCAGCAGAATTTTCGGACTAGTCAGCCACGAGCAGTACTTC. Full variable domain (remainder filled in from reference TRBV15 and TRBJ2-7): DAMVIQNPRYQVTQFGKPVTLSCSQTLNHNVMYWYQQKSSQAPKLLFHYYDKDFNNEADTPDNFQSRRPNTSFCFLDIRSPGLGDTAMYLCATSRIFGLVSHEQYFGPGTRLTVT.

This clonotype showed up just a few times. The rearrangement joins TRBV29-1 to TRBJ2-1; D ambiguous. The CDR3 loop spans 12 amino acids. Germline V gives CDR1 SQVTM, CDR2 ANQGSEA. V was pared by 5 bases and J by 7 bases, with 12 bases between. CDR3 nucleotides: TGCAGCGTTTCCGGACGCTCAAATGAGCAGTTCTTC. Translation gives CSVSGRSNEQFF.

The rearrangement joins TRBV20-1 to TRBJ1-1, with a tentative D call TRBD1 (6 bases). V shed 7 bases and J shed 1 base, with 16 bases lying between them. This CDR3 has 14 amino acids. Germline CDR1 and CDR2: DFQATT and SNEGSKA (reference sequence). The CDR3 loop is CSVPGDVWNTEAFF. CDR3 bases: TGCAGTGTACCAGGGGATGTGTGGAACACTGAAGCTTTCTTT.

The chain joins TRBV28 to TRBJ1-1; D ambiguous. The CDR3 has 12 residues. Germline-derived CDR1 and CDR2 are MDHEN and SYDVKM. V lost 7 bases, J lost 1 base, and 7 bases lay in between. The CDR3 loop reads CASNDENTEAFF. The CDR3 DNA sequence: TGTGCCAGCAACGACGAGAACACTGAAGCTTTCTTT. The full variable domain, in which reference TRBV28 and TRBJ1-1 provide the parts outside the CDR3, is DVKVTQSSRYLVKRTGEKVFLECVQDMDHENMFWYRQDPGLGLRLIYFSYDVKMKEKGDIPEGYSVSREKKERFSLILESASTNQTSMYLCASNDENTEAFFGQGTRLTVV.

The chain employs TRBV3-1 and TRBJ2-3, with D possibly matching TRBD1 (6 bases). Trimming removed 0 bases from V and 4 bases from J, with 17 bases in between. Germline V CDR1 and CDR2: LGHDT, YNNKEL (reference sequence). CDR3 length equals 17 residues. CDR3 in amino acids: CASSQDYALPGADTQYF. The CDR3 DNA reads TGTGCCAGCAGCCAAGATTACGCCTTACCAGGGGCAGATACGCAGTATTTT.

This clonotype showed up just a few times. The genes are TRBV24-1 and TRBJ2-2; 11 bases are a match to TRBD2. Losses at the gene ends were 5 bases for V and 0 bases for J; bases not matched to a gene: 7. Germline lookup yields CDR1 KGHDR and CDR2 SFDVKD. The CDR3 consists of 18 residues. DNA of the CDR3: TGTGCCACCAGTGGCGGGACTAGCGGCGACCCGAACACCGGGGAGCTGTTTTTT. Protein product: CATSGGTSGDPNTGELFF.

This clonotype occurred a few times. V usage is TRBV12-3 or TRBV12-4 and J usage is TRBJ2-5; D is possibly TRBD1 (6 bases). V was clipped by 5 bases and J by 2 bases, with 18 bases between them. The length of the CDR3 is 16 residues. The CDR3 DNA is TGTGCCAGCAGTCCTCAGGGGCCCCGACGTCAAGAGACCCAGTACTTC. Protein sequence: CASSPQGPRRQETQYF.

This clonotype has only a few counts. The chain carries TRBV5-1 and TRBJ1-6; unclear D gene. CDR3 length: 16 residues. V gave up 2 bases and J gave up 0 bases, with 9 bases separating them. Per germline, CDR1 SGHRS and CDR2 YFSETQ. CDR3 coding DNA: TGCGCCAGCAGCTTTGACCCTAGCTCCTATAATTCACCCCTCCACTTT. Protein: CASSFDPSSYNSPLHF.

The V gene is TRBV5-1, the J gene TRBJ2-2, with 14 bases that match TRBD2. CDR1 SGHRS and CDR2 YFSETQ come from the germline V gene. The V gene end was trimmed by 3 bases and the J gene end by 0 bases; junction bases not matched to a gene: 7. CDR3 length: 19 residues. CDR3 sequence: CASSWGLAGATANTGELFF. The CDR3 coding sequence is TGCGCCAGCAGCTGGGGACTAGCGGGGGCCACGGCGAACACCGGGGAGCTGTTTTTT.

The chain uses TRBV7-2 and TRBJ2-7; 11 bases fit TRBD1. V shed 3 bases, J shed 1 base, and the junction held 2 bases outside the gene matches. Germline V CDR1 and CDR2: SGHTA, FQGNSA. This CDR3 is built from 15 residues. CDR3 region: CASSLDRGQSYEQYF. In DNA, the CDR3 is TGTGCCAGCAGCTTGGACAGGGGGCAGTCCTACGAGCAGTACTTC.

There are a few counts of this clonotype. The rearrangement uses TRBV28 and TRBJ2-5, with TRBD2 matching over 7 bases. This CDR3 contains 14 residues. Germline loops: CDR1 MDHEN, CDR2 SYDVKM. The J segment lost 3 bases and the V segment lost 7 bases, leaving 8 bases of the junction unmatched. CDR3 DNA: TGTGCCAGCACCCGGGGACTACCCGAAGAGACCCAGTACTTC. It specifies CASTRGLPEETQYF.

CDR3 amino acids: CASSPLYGGGSYNEQFF. CDR3 sequence (DNA): TGTGCCAGCAGTCCCCTCTACGGTGGGGGTTCCTACAATGAGCAGTTCTTC. The chain joins TRBV12-3 or TRBV12-4 to TRBJ2-1; D tentatively fits TRBD1 or TRBD2 (5 bases each). V lost 5 bases to trimming and J lost 1 base, with 18 bases between them. The CDR3 sequence is 17 residues long.

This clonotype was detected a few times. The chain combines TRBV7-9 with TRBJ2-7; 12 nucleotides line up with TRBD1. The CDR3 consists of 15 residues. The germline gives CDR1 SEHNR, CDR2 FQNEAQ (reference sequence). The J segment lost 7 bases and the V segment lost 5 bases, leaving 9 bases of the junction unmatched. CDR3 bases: TGTGCCAGCAGCGCGCCCGGGACAGGGGGCAGTGAGCAGTACTTC. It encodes CASSAPGTGGSEQYF.

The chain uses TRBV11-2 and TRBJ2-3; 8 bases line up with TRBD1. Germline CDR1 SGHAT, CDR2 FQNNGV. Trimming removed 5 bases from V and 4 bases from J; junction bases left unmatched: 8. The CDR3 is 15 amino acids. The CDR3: CASSPGQGGADTQYF. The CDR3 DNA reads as TGTGCCAGCAGCCCAGGACAGGGTGGGGCAGATACGCAGTATTTT.

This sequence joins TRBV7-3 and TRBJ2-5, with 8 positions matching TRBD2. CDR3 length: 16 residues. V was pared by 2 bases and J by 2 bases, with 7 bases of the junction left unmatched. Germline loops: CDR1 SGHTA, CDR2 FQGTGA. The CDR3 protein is CASSLGLALLQETQYF. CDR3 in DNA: TGTGCCAGCAGCTTAGGACTAGCCTTACTACAAGAGACCCAGTACTTC.

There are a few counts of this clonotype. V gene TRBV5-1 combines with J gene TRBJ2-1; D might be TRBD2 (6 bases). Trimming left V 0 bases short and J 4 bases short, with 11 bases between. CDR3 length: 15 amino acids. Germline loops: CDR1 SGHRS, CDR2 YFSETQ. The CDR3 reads CASSLGTSQYNEQFF. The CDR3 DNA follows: TGCGCCAGCAGCTTGGGCACTAGCCAATACAATGAGCAGTTCTTC.

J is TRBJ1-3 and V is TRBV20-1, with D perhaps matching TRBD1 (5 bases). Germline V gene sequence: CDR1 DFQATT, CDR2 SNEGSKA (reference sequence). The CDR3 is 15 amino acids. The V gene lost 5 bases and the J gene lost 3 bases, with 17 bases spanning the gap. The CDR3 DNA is TGCAGTGCTCGCACAGGAGGCCCTCTTGGAAACACCATATATTTT. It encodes CSARTGGPLGNTIYF.

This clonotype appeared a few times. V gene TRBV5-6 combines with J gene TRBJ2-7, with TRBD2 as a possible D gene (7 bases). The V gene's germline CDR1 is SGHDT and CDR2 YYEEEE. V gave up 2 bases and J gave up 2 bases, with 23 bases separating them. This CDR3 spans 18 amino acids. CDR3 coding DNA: TGTGCCAGCAGCTTCGAGGGGGGGTGGAACTCACCTACCTACGAGCAGTACTTC. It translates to CASSFEGGWNSPTYEQYF.

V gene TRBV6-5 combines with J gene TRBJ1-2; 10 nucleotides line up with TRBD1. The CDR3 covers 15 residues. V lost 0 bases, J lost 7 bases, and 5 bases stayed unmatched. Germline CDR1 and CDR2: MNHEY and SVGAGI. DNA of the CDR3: TGTGCCAGCAGTTACTCGACAGGGGGCAGGGGTGGCTACACCTTC. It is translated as CASSYSTGGRGGYTF.

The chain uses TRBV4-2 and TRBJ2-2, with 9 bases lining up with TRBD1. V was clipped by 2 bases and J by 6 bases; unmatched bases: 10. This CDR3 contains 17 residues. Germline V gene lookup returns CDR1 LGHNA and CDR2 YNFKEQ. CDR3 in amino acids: CASSQPPGQGGSGELFF. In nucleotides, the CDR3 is TGTGCCAGCAGCCAACCTCCGGGACAGGGAGGGTCCGGGGAGCTGTTTTTT.